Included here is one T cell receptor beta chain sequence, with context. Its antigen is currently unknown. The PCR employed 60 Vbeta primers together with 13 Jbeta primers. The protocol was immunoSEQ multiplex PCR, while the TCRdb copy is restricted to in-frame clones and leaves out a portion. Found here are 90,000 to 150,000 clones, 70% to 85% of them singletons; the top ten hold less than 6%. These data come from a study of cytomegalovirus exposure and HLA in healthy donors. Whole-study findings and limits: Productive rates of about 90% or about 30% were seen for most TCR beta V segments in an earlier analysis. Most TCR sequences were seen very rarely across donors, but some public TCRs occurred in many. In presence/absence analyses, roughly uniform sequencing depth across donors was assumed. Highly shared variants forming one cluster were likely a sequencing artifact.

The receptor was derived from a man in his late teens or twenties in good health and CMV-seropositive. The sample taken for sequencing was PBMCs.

The CDR3 spells CASSLDRTSGRDLYQETQYF. CDR3 nucleotides: TGTGCCAGCAGCTTAGATCGGACTAGCGGGAGGGACTTGTACCAAGAGACCCAGTACTTC. This chain joins TRBV11-2 and TRBJ2-5; 15 bases are shared with TRBD2. Germline trimming cut 0 bases from V and 0 bases from J; bases unmatched to any gene: 8. The CDR3 runs 20 residues. Germline-derived CDR1 and CDR2 are SGHAT and FQNNGV. Looking up the rest from reference TRBV11-2 and TRBJ2-5 gives the full variable domain: EAGVAQSPRYKIIEKRQSVAFWCNPISGHATLYWYQQILGQGPKLLIQFQNNGVVDDSQLPKDRFSAERLKGVDSTLKIQPAKLEDSAVYLCASSLDRTSGRDLYQETQYFGPGTRLLVL.